This passage covers 15 T cell receptor beta chains from one sample sequenced in a study of blood T cells in healthy people across ages. Primed by a sample-barcoded 5' primer and a J-beta primer mix, a second PCR proceeded for roughly 6 to 12 cycles. Each CDR3 protein is one row after TCRdb ran MiXCR on the 5' RACE reads. There are around 870,000 distinct CDR3 sequences in the sample; under 35% occur only once, and 17% lies in the top ten. Sequencing was performed on blood. Receptor source: a woman older than 75 in good health.

The sample holds a few counts of this clonotype. The CDR3 is CASSLDSRLAGALKDTQYF. The CDR3 DNA follows: TGTGCCAGCAGCTTAGATTCCAGACTAGCGGGGGCCCTCAAAGATACGCAGTATTTT. The J gene is TRBJ2-3, the V gene TRBV11-3; 12 positions agree with TRBD2. Trimming removed 0 bases from V and 5 bases from J; junction bases left unmatched: 12. Germline V gene data show CDR1 as SGHNT and CDR2 as YENEEA. This CDR3 contains 19 residues.

This clonotype appeared many times. The chain combines TRBV18 with TRBJ2-7, with 11 bases lining up with TRBD2. Germline values: CDR1 KGHSH, CDR2 LQKENI. The V and J ends lost 6 bases and 2 bases, in that order; junction bases with no gene match: 6. The CDR3 covers 15 residues. This chain's CDR3 is CASSQGLADTYEQYF. Here the CDR3 DNA reads TGTGCCAGCTCGCAGGGACTAGCGGATACCTACGAGCAGTACTTC.

J is TRBJ2-5 and V is TRBV5-1; TRBD1 aligns across 9 bases. Germline V gives CDR1 SGHRS, CDR2 YFSETQ. With 4 bases clipped from V and 5 bases from J, the junction kept 12 bases outside the gene matches. The CDR3 loop spans 16 amino acids. The CDR3 DNA is TGCGCCAGCAGCACCAGTCCGGGACAGGGATGGGAGACCCAGTACTTC. Amino acid sequence: CASSTSPGQGWETQYF. Drawing the rest from reference TRBV5-1 and TRBJ2-5, the complete variable domain is KAGVTQTPRYLIKTRGQQVTLSCSPISGHRSVSWYQQTPGQGLQFLFEYFSETQRNKGNFPGRFSGRQFSNSRSEMNVSTLELGDSALYLCASSTSPGQGWETQYFGPGTRLLVL.

Turning to this clonotype: A read error may be the cause here, since a much bigger clone is one base away. This chain uses TRBV4-3 with TRBJ2-5, with 12 positions matching TRBD2. V lost 4 bases to trimming and J lost 11 bases; unmatched junction nucleotides: 17. The germline gives CDR1 LGHNA, CDR2 YSLEER. The CDR3 loop spans 17 amino acids. CDR3 DNA: TGCGCCAGCAGCCGGGCTAGCGGGGGGGCTGGGGTCAATGAGCAGTACTTC. It yields the protein CASSRASGGAGVNEQYF.

This clonotype was seen many times. This chain joins TRBV6-1 and TRBJ1-2; 7 nucleotides align to TRBD1. This CDR3 comprises 15 residues. The trim removed 3 bases at V and 8 bases at J, leaving 12 bases unmatched. The germline V gene has CDR1 MNHNS and CDR2 SASEGT. This CDR3 is CASSDLAGTAMGYTF. The CDR3 DNA reads as TGTGCCAGCAGTGACCTGGCCGGGACAGCTATGGGCTACACCTTC.

The chain carries TRBV6-6 and TRBJ2-5, with 10 positions matching TRBD2. Per germline, CDR1 MNHNY and CDR2 SVGAGI (reference sequence). CDR3 length: 17 residues. V lost 2 bases to trimming and J lost 3 bases; unmatched junction nucleotides: 9. The DNA for the CDR3 is TGTGCCAGCAGTTACAGCGGGGGGGCCGAAACTAAAGAGACCCAGTACTTC. It yields the protein CASSYSGGAETKETQYF.

This clonotype was seen at least ten times. The gene calls are TRBV20-1 and TRBJ2-7; the match to TRBD2 covers 7 bases. Losses at the gene ends were 6 bases for V and 9 bases for J; bases not matched to a gene: 8. The CDR3 length is 11 residues. Germline CDR1 reads DFQATT; CDR2 reads SNEGSKA (reference sequence). The CDR3 protein is CSAPTGGAQYF. The DNA for the CDR3 is TGCAGTGCCCCCACGGGGGGTGCGCAGTACTTC.

This chain uses TRBV6-5 with TRBJ2-5; 9 bases agree with TRBD2. Germline V gives CDR1 MNHEY, CDR2 SVGAGI. The CDR3 spans 16 residues. V lost 4 bases and J lost 1; bases outside the gene matches: 7. The CDR3 bases are TGTGCCAGCAGTTCTCCTAGCGGGGACCTCCAAGAGACCCAGTACTTC. It is translated as CASSSPSGDLQETQYF.

This clonotype turned up a few times. The chain is built from TRBV18 and TRBJ2-5; D is uncertain. CDR3 length: 15 residues. Germline V CDR1 and CDR2: KGHSH, LQKENI. V gave up 2 bases and J gave up 5 bases, with 15 bases separating them. CDR3 protein: CASSPSGPKRETQYF. Written as DNA, the CDR3 is TGTGCCAGCTCACCATCTGGGCCTAAGAGGGAGACCCAGTACTTC. The variable domain in full, with the rest retrieved from reference TRBV18 and TRBJ2-5, is NAGVMQNPRHLVRRRGQEARLRCSPMKGHSHVYWYRQLPEEGLKFMVYLQKENIIDESGMPKERFSAEFPKEGPSILRIQQVVRGDSAAYFCASSPSGPKRETQYFGPGTRLLVL.

V is TRBV5-5 and J is TRBJ2-7; 10 bases are a match to TRBD2. With V trimmed by 0 bases and J by 0 bases, 6 bases remained unmatched. CDR1 SGHKS and CDR2 YYEKEE come from the germline V gene (reference sequence). The CDR3 sequence is 17 residues long. The CDR3 loop is CASSLGAGGYSSYEQYF. The DNA of the CDR3 is TGTGCCAGCAGCTTGGGAGCGGGGGGGTACAGCTCCTACGAGCAGTACTTC.

The J gene is TRBJ2-1, the V gene TRBV7-2, with D tentatively TRBD2 (6 bases). The J call is doubtful: the DNA matches TRBJ2-7 better. Germline loops: CDR1 SGHTA, CDR2 FQGNSA. The CDR3 covers 17 residues. In DNA form, the CDR3 reads TGTGCCAGCAGCTTAGAGGGAGGCCTAGCAGCCCACAATGAGCAGTACTTC. Residues: CASSLEGGLAAHNEQYF.

J is TRBJ1-2 and V is TRBV7-2; tentatively, D is TRBD1 (6 bases). V dropped 5 bases and J dropped 6 bases, with 22 bases sitting between them. The CDR3 consists of 16 residues. Germline V gene sequence: CDR1 SGHTA, CDR2 FQGNSA. The chain's CDR3 is CASSPPRVRGGDGYTF. The CDR3, as DNA: TGTGCCAGCAGCCCACCCAGGGTTCGGGGGGGCGATGGCTACACCTTC.

V and J are TRBV27 and TRBJ2-1; no firm D call. The CDR3 totals 16 residues. V lost 0 bases and J lost 6, with 15 bases in between. Germline lookup yields CDR1 MNHEY and CDR2 SMNVEV (reference sequence). Written as DNA, the CDR3 is TGTGCCAGCAGTTTATCCTGGACCCTTTTTATCAATGAGCAGTTCTTC. Its translation is CASSLSWTLFINEQFF.

There are many counts of this clonotype. CDR3 in amino acids: CATSRDRGGGYETQYF. CDR3 sequence (DNA): TGTGCCACCAGCAGAGACCGAGGGGGGGGTTACGAGACCCAGTACTTC. V is TRBV15 and J is TRBJ2-5, with D tentatively TRBD2 (7 bases). The CDR3 totals 16 residues. CDR1 and CDR2 from the germline V gene are LNHNV and YYDKDF (reference sequence). V gave up 0 bases and J gave up 5 bases, with 16 bases separating them.

This clonotype was detected once. This may come from a read error, since a much larger clone is one base off. J is TRBJ1-2 and V is TRBV7-2; 7 positions agree with TRBD1. The germline V gene encodes CDR1 SGHTA and CDR2 FQGNSA. The V segment lost 1 base and the J segment 4 bases; nucleotides outside the gene matches: 6. CDR3 length: 15 residues. This CDR3 reads CASSLGGTETYGYTF. CDR3 DNA: TGTGCCAGCAGCTTAGGAGGGACAGAGACCTATGGCTACACCTTC.